Listed here are 16 T cell receptor beta chains from one sample, sequenced in a study of T cell responses to AZD1222 COVID-19 vaccine. Generated by immunoSEQ multiplex PCR, the TCRdb table keeps only in-frame clones and is missing some. The sample contains 110,000 to 150,000 clones, 90% to 95% of which appear only once. Sequences were derived from peripheral blood, sampled on day 0 of AZD1222 vaccination. Receptors were obtained from an adult in good health.

The rearrangement joins TRBV27 to TRBJ1-6, with D tentatively TRBD1 (5 bases). The CDR3 sequence is 15 residues long. Germline values: CDR1 MNHEY, CDR2 SMNVEV (reference sequence). Deletions cut 3 bases from V and 8 bases from J, with 14 bases between. Here the CDR3 reads CASSFLGAGDSPLHF. CDR3 bases: TGTGCCAGCAGTTTTTTAGGGGCTGGTGATTCACCCCTCCACTTT.

The V gene is TRBV4-2, the J gene TRBJ2-7, with D maybe TRBD2 (6 bases). CDR3 length: 15 residues. Looked up from germline, CDR1 is LGHNA and CDR2 is YNFKEQ. The V end lost 1 base, the J end lost 2 bases, and 12 bases lay between the germline ends. This chain's CDR3 is CASSQGGASPYEQYF. As DNA, the CDR3 is TGTGCCAGCAGCCAAGGCGGGGCGTCCCCCTACGAGCAGTACTTC.

This clone is a singleton in its sample. V usage is TRBV10-3 and J usage is TRBJ1-1; no clear D gene. The CDR3 consists of 15 residues. The V gene's germline CDR1 is ENHRY and CDR2 SYGVKD. V was clipped by 4 bases and J by 0 bases, with 12 bases between them. The CDR3 DNA reads TGTGCCATCAGTGCTGGGGAGGGCATGAACACTGAAGCTTTCTTT. As protein: CAISAGEGMNTEAFF.

The chain couples TRBV6-5 to TRBJ2-1, with a tentative D call TRBD1 (5 bases). This CDR3 is built from 13 residues. V shed 6 bases and J shed 6 bases, with 12 bases lying between them. Germline V CDR1 and CDR2: MNHEY, SVGAGI. The CDR3 protein is CASRVDTGNEQFF. The CDR3 DNA sequence: TGTGCCAGCAGGGTGGACACGGGCAATGAGCAGTTCTTC.

This chain joins TRBV7-8 and TRBJ2-3, with 9 bases lining up with TRBD2. The CDR3 is 17 amino acids. Germline CDR1 and CDR2: SGHVS and FQNEAQ. J lost 4 bases, V lost 2 bases, and 10 bases had no gene match. The CDR3 DNA follows: TGTGCCAGCAGCTTACCCCTTACTAGCGGGTTATCAGATACGCAGTATTTT. As protein: CASSLPLTSGLSDTQYF.

The chain recombines TRBV24-1 with TRBJ1-3; D possibly corresponds to TRBD1 (5 bases). The CDR3 is 15 amino acids. Germline values: CDR1 KGHDR, CDR2 SFDVKD. Deletions cut 5 bases from V and 6 bases from J, with 16 bases between. This CDR3 is CATSAGGIGENTIYF. In nucleotides, the CDR3 is TGTGCCACCAGTGCGGGGGGTATCGGCGAAAACACCATATATTTT.

This chain links TRBV28 with TRBJ2-1; TRBD2 might be the D (6 bases). Germline CDR1 MDHEN, CDR2 SYDVKM. The CDR3 contains 13 residues. V shed 4 bases and J shed 6 bases, with 10 bases lying between them. The CDR3 coding sequence is TGTGCCAGCAGTTACAAGCGGGTCAATGAGCAGTTCTTC. Translation gives CASSYKRVNEQFF.

In this sample, this clone turned up once. The chain employs TRBV7-2 and TRBJ1-1, with 7 bases matching TRBD1. V trimming: 4 bases; J trimming: 11 bases; junction bases outside the gene matches: 19. This CDR3 is built from 16 residues. CDR1 and CDR2 (germline): SGHTA, FQGNSA. The CDR3 region is CASSSVRTGFGNAAFF. The CDR3 DNA reads as TGTGCCAGCAGCTCCGTCCGGACAGGCTTCGGGAATGCGGCTTTCTTT.

The chain employs TRBV3-1 (or the pseudogene TRBV3-2) and TRBJ2-5; D uncertain. The CDR3 sequence is 12 residues long. The V end lost 8 bases, the J end lost 5 bases, and 12 bases lay between the germline ends. Germline V gene lookup returns CDR1 LGHDT and CDR2 YNNKEL (reference sequence). The CDR3: CASATWAETQYF. Written as DNA, the CDR3 is TGTGCCAGCGCTACCTGGGCGGAGACCCAGTACTTC.

The chain combines TRBV5-1 with TRBJ2-3; 12 bases align to TRBD2. Germline CDR1 reads SGHRS; CDR2 reads YFSETQ. Trimming cost V 5 bases and J 5 bases; bases outside gene matches: 3. This CDR3 contains 14 residues. CDR3 loop: CASRTSGRGDTQYF. In DNA form, the CDR3 reads TGCGCCAGCAGGACTAGCGGGAGAGGAGATACGCAGTATTTT.

The gene calls are TRBV28 and TRBJ2-7; D call uncertain. The CDR3 is 13 residues long. V lost 5 bases and J 3 bases, leaving 11 bases between the germline ends. From germline, CDR1 is MDHEN and CDR2 SYDVKM. This chain's CDR3 is CASSLSDRYEQYF. CDR3 sequence (DNA): TGTGCCAGCAGTCTGTCAGACCGCTACGAGCAGTACTTC.

This chain connects TRBV19 to TRBJ1-1, with D unresolved. Germline assignment: CDR1 LNHDA and CDR2 SQIVND (reference sequence). This CDR3 has 13 residues. Trimming took off 7 bases at V and 8 bases at J, with 17 bases between the two ends. CDR3: CASMAPGRSEAFF. In nucleotides, the CDR3 is TGTGCCAGTATGGCACCTGGGCGGTCAGAAGCTTTCTTT.

V is TRBV5-6 and J is TRBJ2-5; D not resolved. The CDR3 consists of 13 residues. Trimming left V 0 bases short and J 5 bases short, with 8 bases between. Germline-derived CDR1 and CDR2 are SGHDT and YYEEEE. This CDR3 is CASSLGVSETQYF. In nucleotides, the CDR3 is TGTGCCAGCAGCTTGGGAGTCTCGGAGACCCAGTACTTC.

V gene TRBV5-6 combines with J gene TRBJ1-1; weak D call: TRBD1 (5 bases). Germline loops: CDR1 SGHDT, CDR2 YYEEEE. Trimming shortened V by 4 bases and J by 5 bases, and 21 bases separated the two germline ends. This CDR3 spans 16 amino acids. The chain's CDR3 is CASSLGQGLAATEAFF. CDR3 nucleotides: TGTGCCAGCAGCCTGGGGCAGGGATTGGCAGCGACTGAAGCTTTCTTT.

The V call is TRBV27, the J call TRBJ1-3; TRBD1 matches 7 bases. Germline-derived CDR1 and CDR2 are MNHEY and SMNVEV (reference sequence). Trimming removed 5 bases from V and 0 bases from J; junction bases left unmatched: 13. The CDR3 covers 18 residues. The CDR3 DNA follows: TGTGCCAGCAGTCAGAATTTGGACAGGCGATTCTCTGGAAACACCATATATTTT. Amino acids: CASSQNLDRRFSGNTIYF.

The table lists this clone with a count of one. The rearrangement links TRBV27 to TRBJ2-1; D is unclear. The CDR3 is 15 amino acids. The germline gives CDR1 MNHEY, CDR2 SMNVEV (reference sequence). Trimming took off 5 bases at V and 6 bases at J, with 17 bases between the two ends. The CDR3 loop is CASSPRVAYPNEQFF. The DNA for the CDR3 is TGTGCCAGCAGTCCTCGGGTAGCTTATCCCAATGAGCAGTTCTTC.